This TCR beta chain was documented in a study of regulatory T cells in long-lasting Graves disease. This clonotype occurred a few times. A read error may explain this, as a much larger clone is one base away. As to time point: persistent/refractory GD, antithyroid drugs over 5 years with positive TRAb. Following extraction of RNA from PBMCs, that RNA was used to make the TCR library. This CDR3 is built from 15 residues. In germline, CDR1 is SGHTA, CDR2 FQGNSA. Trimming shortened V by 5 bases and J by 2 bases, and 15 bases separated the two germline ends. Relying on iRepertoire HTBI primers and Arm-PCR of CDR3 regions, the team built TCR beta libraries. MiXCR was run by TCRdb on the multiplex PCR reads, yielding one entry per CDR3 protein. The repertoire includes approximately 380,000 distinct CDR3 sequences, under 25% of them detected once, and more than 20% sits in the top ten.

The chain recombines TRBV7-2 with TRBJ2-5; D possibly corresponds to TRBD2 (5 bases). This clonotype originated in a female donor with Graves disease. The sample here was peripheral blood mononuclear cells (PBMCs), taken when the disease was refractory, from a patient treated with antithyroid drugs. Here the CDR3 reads CASSVNGKDQETQYF. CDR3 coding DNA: TGTGCCAGCAGCGTCAACGGGAAGGATCAAGAGACCCAGTACTTC.